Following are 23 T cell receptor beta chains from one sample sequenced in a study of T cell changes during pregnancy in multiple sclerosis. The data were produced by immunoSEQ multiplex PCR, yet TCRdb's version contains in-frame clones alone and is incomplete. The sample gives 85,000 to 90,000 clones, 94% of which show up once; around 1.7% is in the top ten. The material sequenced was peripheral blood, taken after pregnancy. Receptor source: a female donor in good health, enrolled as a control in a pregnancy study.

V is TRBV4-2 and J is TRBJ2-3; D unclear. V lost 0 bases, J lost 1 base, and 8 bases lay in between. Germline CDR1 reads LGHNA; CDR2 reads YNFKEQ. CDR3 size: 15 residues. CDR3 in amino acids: CASSQDWAGTDTQYF. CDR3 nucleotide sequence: TGTGCCAGCAGCCAAGATTGGGCTGGCACAGATACGCAGTATTTT.

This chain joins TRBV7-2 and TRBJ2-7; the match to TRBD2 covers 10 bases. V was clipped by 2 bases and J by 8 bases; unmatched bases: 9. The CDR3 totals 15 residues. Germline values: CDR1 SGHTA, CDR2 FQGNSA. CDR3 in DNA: TGTGCCAGCAGCTTAACAGGCCTAGCGGGAGCGCAGCAGTACTTC. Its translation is CASSLTGLAGAQQYF.

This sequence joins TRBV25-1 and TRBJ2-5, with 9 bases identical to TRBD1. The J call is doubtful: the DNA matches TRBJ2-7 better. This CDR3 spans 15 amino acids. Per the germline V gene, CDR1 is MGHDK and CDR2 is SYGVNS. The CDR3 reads CASSRDRVPSYEQYF. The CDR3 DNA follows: TGTGCCAGCAGCAGGGACAGGGTCCCCTCCTACGAGCAGTACTTC.

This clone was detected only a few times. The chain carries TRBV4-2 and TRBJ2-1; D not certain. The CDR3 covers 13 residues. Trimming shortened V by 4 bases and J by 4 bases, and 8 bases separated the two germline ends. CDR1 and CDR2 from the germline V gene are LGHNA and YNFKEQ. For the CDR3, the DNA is TGTGCCAGCAGCCGTGCTAGTTACAATGAGCAGTTCTTC. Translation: CASSRASYNEQFF.

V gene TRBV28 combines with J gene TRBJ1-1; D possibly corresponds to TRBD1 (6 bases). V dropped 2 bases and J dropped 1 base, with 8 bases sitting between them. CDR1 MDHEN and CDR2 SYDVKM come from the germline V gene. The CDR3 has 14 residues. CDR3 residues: CASSLTTGNTEAFF. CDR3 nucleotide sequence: TGTGCCAGCAGTTTAACGACAGGGAACACTGAAGCTTTCTTT.

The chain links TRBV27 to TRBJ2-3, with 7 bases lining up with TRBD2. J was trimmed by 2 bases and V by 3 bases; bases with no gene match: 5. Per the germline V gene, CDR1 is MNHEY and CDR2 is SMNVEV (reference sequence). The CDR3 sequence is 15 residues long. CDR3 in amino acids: CASSFGGSNTDTQYF. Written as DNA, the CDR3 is TGTGCCAGCAGTTTCGGCGGGAGTAACACAGATACGCAGTATTTT.

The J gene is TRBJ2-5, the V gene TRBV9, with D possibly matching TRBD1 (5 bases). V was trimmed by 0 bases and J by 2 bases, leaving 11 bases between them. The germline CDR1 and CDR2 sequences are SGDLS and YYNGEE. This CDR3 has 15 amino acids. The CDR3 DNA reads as TGTGCCAGCAGCGTAGGCAGGGCCCCACAAGAGACCCAGTACTTC. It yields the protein CASSVGRAPQETQYF.

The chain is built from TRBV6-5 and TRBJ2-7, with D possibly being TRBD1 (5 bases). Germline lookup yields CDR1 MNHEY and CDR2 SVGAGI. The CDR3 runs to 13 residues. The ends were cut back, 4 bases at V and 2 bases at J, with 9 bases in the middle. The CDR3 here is CASSFRQPYEQYF. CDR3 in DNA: TGTGCCAGCAGTTTTCGACAGCCCTACGAGCAGTACTTC.

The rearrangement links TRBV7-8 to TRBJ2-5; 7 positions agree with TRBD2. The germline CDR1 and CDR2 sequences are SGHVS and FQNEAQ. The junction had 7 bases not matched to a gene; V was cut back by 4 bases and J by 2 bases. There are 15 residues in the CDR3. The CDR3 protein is CASSYPPGGQETQYF. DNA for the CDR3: TGTGCCAGCAGCTACCCCCCGGGGGGACAAGAGACCCAGTACTTC.

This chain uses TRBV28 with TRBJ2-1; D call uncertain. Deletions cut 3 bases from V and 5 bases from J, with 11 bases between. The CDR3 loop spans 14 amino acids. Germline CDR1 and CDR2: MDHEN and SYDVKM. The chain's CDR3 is CASSFGQKHNEQFF. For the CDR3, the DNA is TGTGCCAGCAGTTTTGGTCAGAAACACAATGAGCAGTTCTTC.

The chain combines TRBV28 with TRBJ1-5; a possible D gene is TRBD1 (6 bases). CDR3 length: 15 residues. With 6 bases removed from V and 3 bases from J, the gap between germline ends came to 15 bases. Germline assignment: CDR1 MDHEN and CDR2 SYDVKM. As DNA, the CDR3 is TGTGCCAGCAGGACCCTACAGGGAGTCAATCAGCCCCAGCATTTT. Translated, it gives CASRTLQGVNQPQHF.

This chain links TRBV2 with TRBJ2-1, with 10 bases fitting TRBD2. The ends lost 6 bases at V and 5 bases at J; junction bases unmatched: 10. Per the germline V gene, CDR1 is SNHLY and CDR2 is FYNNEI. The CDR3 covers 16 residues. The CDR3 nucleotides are TGTGCCAGCAGAGACCTAGCGGGAGAGATCCACAATGAGCAGTTCTTC. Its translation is CASRDLAGEIHNEQFF.

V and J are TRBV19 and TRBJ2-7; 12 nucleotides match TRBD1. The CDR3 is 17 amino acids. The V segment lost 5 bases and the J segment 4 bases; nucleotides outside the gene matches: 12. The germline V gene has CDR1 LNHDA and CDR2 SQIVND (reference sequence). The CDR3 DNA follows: TGTGCCAGTAGTCCCAATCCGGGACAGGGGGCAAGGTACGAGCAGTACTTC. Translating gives CASSPNPGQGARYEQYF.

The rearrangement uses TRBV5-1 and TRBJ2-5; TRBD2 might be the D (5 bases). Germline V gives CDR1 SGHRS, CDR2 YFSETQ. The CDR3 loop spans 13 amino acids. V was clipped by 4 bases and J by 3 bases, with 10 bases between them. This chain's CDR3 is CASSPLGEETQYF. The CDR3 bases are TGCGCCAGCAGCCCTTTGGGAGAAGAGACCCAGTACTTC.

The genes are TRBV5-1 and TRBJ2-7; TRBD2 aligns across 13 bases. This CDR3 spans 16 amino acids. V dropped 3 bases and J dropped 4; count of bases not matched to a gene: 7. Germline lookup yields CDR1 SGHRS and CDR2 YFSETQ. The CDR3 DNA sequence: TGCGCCAGCAGCTATACTAGCGGGAGGGCCTTGTACGAGCAGTACTTC. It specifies CASSYTSGRALYEQYF. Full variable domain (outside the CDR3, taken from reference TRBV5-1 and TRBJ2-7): KAGVTQTPRYLIKTRGQQVTLSCSPISGHRSVSWYQQTPGQGLQFLFEYFSETQRNKGNFPGRFSGRQFSNSRSEMNVSTLELGDSALYLCASSYTSGRALYEQYFGPGTRLTVT.

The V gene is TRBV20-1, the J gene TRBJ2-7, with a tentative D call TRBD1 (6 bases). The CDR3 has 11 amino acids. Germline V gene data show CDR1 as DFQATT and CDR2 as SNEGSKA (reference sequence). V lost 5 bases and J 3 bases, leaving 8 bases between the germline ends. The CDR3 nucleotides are TGCAGTGCTGAACAGGGCTACGAGCAGTACTTC. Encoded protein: CSAEQGYEQYF.

DNA of the CDR3: TGTGCCAGCAGCTTGGGCACGGTCGCCGGGACTAAAGAGACCCAGTACTTC. Amino acids: CASSLGTVAGTKETQYF. The V gene is TRBV7-2, the J gene TRBJ2-5, with TRBD2 matching 7 bases. V trimming: 3 bases; J trimming: 3 bases; junction bases outside the gene matches: 13. Germline CDR1 is SGHTA and CDR2 is FQGNSA. The CDR3 sequence is 17 residues long. Together with reference TRBV7-2 and TRBJ2-5, the CDR3 gives the full variable domain: GAGVSQSPSNKVTEKGKDVELRCDPISGHTALYWYRQSLGQGLEFLIYFQGNSAPDKSGLPSDRFSAERTGGSVSTLTIQRTQQEDSAVYLCASSLGTVAGTKETQYFGPGTRLLVL.

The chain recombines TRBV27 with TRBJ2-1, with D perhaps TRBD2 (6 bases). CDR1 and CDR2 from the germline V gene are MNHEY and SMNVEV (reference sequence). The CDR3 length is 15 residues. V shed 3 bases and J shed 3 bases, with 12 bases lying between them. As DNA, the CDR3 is TGTGCCAGCAGTTTGGCGGGGAACCTCTACAATGAGCAGTTCTTC. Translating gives CASSLAGNLYNEQFF.

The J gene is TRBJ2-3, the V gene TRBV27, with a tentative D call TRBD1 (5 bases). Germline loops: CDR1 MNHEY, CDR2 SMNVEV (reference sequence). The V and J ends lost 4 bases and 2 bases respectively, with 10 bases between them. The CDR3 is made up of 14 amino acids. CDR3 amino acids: CASSYADNTDTQYF. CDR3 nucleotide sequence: TGTGCCAGCAGTTATGCGGACAACACAGATACGCAGTATTTT.

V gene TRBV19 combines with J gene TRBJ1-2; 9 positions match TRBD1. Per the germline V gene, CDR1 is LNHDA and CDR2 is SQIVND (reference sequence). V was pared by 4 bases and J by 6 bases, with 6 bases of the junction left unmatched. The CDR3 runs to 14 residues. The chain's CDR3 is CASSTKGQGDGYTF. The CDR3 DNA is TGTGCCAGTAGTACTAAGGGACAGGGAGATGGCTACACCTTC.

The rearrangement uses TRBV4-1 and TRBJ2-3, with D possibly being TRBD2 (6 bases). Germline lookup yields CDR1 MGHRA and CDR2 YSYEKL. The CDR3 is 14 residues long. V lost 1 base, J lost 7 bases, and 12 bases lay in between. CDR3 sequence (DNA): TGCGCCAGCAGCCAAGTCGGGACTCCGAATACGCAGTATTTT. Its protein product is CASSQVGTPNTQYF.

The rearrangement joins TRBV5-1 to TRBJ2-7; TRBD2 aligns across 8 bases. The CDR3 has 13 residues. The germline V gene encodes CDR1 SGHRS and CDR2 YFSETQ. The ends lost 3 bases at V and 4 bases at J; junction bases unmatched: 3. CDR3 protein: CASSSGGEYEQYF. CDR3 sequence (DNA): TGCGCCAGCAGCTCCGGGGGGGAGTACGAGCAGTACTTC.

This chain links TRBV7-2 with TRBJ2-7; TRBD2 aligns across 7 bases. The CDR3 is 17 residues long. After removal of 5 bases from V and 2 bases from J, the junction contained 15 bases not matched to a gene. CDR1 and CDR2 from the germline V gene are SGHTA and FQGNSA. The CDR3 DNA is TGTGCCAGCAGCCTGTCCGGGGGGACCCTAAGAACCTACGAGCAGTACTTC. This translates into CASSLSGGTLRTYEQYF.